This T cell receptor (beta chain) was documented in a study of radiotherapy plus CTLA-4 blockade in lung cancer. About the study: Across the patients, objective responses occurred in about 19%, and disease control in approximately 30%. General study points: Radiotherapy was combined with ipilimumab, and tumor-derived TCR clones then expanded in blood. Reports state that early shifts in blood T cell clones, with interferon-beta, best predicted response.

The protocol was immunoSEQ multiplex PCR, while the TCRdb copy is restricted to in-frame clones and leaves out a portion. The sample lists 32,000 or so clones, around 75% occurring once. Turning to this clone: Antigen: not known.

CTLA-4 blockade using ipilimumab, together with focal radiation, was received by patients with chemo-refractory metastatic non-small-cell lung cancer. Per the germline V gene, CDR1 is SGHKS and CDR2 is YYEKEE (reference sequence). The germline V and J ends were trimmed by 4 bases and 3 bases, with 15 bases remaining between them. This CDR3 has 15 amino acids. This sequence originates from a human donor with non-small cell lung cancer that progressed on radiotherapy plus ipilimumab. The sequencing used peripheral blood, collected from a patient treated with radiotherapy plus ipilimumab. J is TRBJ2-3 and V is TRBV5-5, with D possibly being TRBD2 (6 bases). The CDR3 protein is CASSGTAGRTDTQYF. DNA for the CDR3: TGTGCCAGCAGCGGGACGGCAGGGAGGACAGATACGCAGTATTTT.